The 22 T cell receptor beta chains presented below share a single source sample, sequenced in a study of shared clonotypes between healthy human individuals. As defined, naive CD8 cells were CD45RO-negative and positively selected for CCR7, with terminally differentiated effector memory CD45RA+ cells excluded. Here immunoSEQ multiplex PCR was the method, and the copy in TCRdb shows in-frame clones only, minus some. The sample contains around 640,000 clones, roughly 96% of which appear only once. The specimen sequenced was naive CD8+ T cells sorted from blood. The receptors originated from a woman aged 25 to 39 in good health.

The chain links TRBV19 to TRBJ1-1, with unresolved D. CDR3 length: 14 amino acids. The germline V gene encodes CDR1 LNHDA and CDR2 SQIVND (reference sequence). Trimming removed 5 bases from V and 0 bases from J, with 10 bases in between. For the CDR3, the DNA is TGTGCCAGTAGTCGTCCCGGTCTGAACACTGAAGCTTTCTTT. Amino acid sequence: CASSRPGLNTEAFF.

The chain links TRBV29-1 to TRBJ1-4; the D gene is possibly TRBD1 (6 bases). The CDR3 length is 13 residues. In germline, CDR1 is SQVTM, CDR2 ANQGSEA. With 4 bases removed from V and 3 bases from J, the gap between germline ends came to 9 bases. The CDR3 protein is CSVVQGPNEKLFF. CDR3 sequence (DNA): TGCAGCGTTGTGCAGGGGCCTAATGAAAAACTGTTTTTT. Combining the CDR3 with reference TRBV29-1 and TRBJ1-4 gives the whole variable domain SAVISQKPSRDICQRGTSLTIQCQVDSQVTMMFWYRQQPGQSLTLIATANQGSEATYESGFVIDKFPISRPNLTFSTLTVSNMSPEDSSIYLCSVVQGPNEKLFFGSGTQLSVL.

In the case of this clone: Additional DNA sequences in this sample encode the identical CDR3. The gene calls are TRBV5-4 and TRBJ2-5; tentatively, D is TRBD1 (5 bases). Trimming stripped 3 bases from V and 5 bases from J, with 11 bases between. Germline V CDR1 and CDR2: SGHNT, YYREEE (reference sequence). CDR3 length: 13 amino acids. The CDR3 loop is CASSSASGETQYF. DNA for the CDR3: TGTGCCAGCAGCTCAGCGTCAGGGGAGACCCAGTACTTC.

V is TRBV19 and J is TRBJ1-1; possible D gene TRBD1, 5 bases. V was trimmed by 5 bases and J by 0 bases, leaving 13 bases between them. This CDR3 comprises 15 residues. CDR1 LNHDA and CDR2 SQIVND come from the germline V gene (reference sequence). In DNA, the CDR3 is TGTGCCAGTAGTTGGGGCGGAGTAATGAACACTGAAGCTTTCTTT. As protein: CASSWGGVMNTEAFF.

The gene calls are TRBV2 and TRBJ2-5; TRBD1 is a possible D gene (6 bases). Trimming shortened V by 6 bases and J by 3 bases, and 23 bases separated the two germline ends. Germline CDR1 and CDR2: SNHLY and FYNNEI. CDR3 length: 17 residues. This CDR3 reads CASSNLLDSAFKETQYF. CDR3 DNA: TGTGCCAGCAGCAATCTTTTGGACAGCGCTTTCAAAGAGACCCAGTACTTC.

V and J are TRBV19 and TRBJ1-1; no firm D call. This CDR3 contains 14 residues. Trimming pared 1 base from V and 0 bases from J, leaving 6 bases between. CDR1 LNHDA and CDR2 SQIVND come from the germline V gene (reference sequence). CDR3 sequence: CASSIGHMNTEAFF. CDR3 in DNA: TGTGCCAGTAGTATAGGTCACATGAACACTGAAGCTTTCTTT.

Points on this clone: Other DNA sequences in the sample encode the same CDR3. The chain links TRBV27 to TRBJ2-3; D is ambiguous. This CDR3 has 13 residues. Trimming left V 2 bases short and J 1 base short, with 4 bases between. The germline gives CDR1 MNHEY, CDR2 SMNVEV (reference sequence). CDR3 nucleotide sequence: TGTGCCAGCAGTTTAGGGGGCACAGATACGCAGTATTTT. This codes for CASSLGGTDTQYF.

The V gene is TRBV6-5, the J gene TRBJ2-3; 9 bases align to TRBD2. Germline CDR1 is MNHEY and CDR2 is SVGAGI. The V gene end was trimmed by 4 bases and the J gene end by 3 bases; junction bases not matched to a gene: 8. This CDR3 contains 16 residues. As DNA, the CDR3 is TGTGCCAGCAGTTTACTGGCGGGAGGGGAGACAGATACGCAGTATTTT. As protein: CASSLLAGGETDTQYF.

The count of this clone is one. The chain has TRBV5-1 and TRBJ2-7; 8 nucleotides match TRBD2. Trimming took 0 bases from V and 2 from J; bases not matched to a gene: 10. The CDR3 covers 17 residues. Germline lookup yields CDR1 SGHRS and CDR2 YFSETQ. CDR3 region: CASSLGGRAGVPYEQYF. The CDR3 bases are TGCGCCAGCAGCTTGGGGGGTCGAGCGGGGGTCCCCTACGAGCAGTACTTC.

The V call is TRBV25-1, the J call TRBJ2-5; TRBD1 might be the D (5 bases). The J call may be faulty, since TRBJ2-7 better matches the DNA end. CDR3 length: 12 residues. Germline values: CDR1 MGHDK, CDR2 SYGVNS. DNA of the CDR3: TGTGCCAGCAGCTTCGCCAGGGACGAGCAGTACTTC. Translated: CASSFARDEQYF.

The J gene is TRBJ2-1, the V gene TRBV5-6; D is unresolved. The CDR3 runs 17 residues. V was pared by 0 bases and J by 0 bases, with 13 bases between. Looked up from germline, CDR1 is SGHDT and CDR2 is YYEEEE. The CDR3 bases are TGTGCCAGCAGCTTGGCTGGGTCGACGAGCTCCTACAATGAGCAGTTCTTC. Protein sequence: CASSLAGSTSSYNEQFF.

V is TRBV7-9 and J is TRBJ2-1, with D unclear. The CDR3 consists of 16 residues. Trimming left V 10 bases short and J 4 bases short, with 23 bases between. Germline-derived CDR1 and CDR2 are SEHNR and FQNEAQ (reference sequence). The CDR3 nucleotides read TGTGCCATCGAGATCAGTTCCCCCGGCTTATACAATGAGCAGTTCTTC. This encodes CAIEISSPGLYNEQFF.

The chain recombines TRBV28 with TRBJ2-3; perhaps TRBD2 as D (5 bases). The CDR3 extends over 14 amino acids. V lost 3 bases, J lost 0 bases, and 7 bases lay in between. CDR1 is MDHEN and CDR2 is SYDVKM in the germline V gene. The CDR3 reads CASSLEDSTDTQYF. The CDR3 nucleotides are TGTGCCAGCAGTTTGGAGGATAGCACAGATACGCAGTATTTT.

This sequence joins TRBV19 and TRBJ1-5; unclear D gene. This CDR3 is built from 12 residues. The V end lost 0 bases, the J end lost 6 bases, and 3 bases lay between the germline ends. In germline, CDR1 is LNHDA, CDR2 SQIVND (reference sequence). The CDR3 sequence is CASSIDRQPQHF. For the CDR3, the DNA is TGTGCCAGTAGTATAGATCGTCAGCCCCAGCATTTT.

For this clone: Other DNA sequences within the sample encode an identical CDR3. The chain joins TRBV7-9 to TRBJ2-7; possibly TRBD2 for D (6 bases). Germline V gene data show CDR1 as SEHNR and CDR2 as FQNEAQ (reference sequence). Trimming took off 6 bases at V and 0 bases at J, with 9 bases between the two ends. This CDR3 has 13 amino acids. The CDR3 DNA is TGTGCCAGCAGTTTGACTAGCTCCTACGAGCAGTACTTC. This translates into CASSLTSSYEQYF.

The chain uses TRBV6-6 and TRBJ2-6; D is ambiguous. V lost 7 bases to trimming and J lost 0 bases, with 1 base between them. The CDR3 loop spans 12 amino acids. Germline CDR1 reads MNHNY; CDR2 reads SVGAGI (reference sequence). CDR3 sequence reads: CASNSGANVLTF. The CDR3 region has the DNA TGTGCCAGCAACTCTGGGGCCAACGTCCTGACTTTC.

The V and J genes are TRBV28 and TRBJ2-1, with 11 nucleotides matching TRBD2. The CDR3 loop spans 17 amino acids. With 5 bases clipped from V and 4 bases from J, the junction kept 10 bases outside the gene matches. Germline assignment: CDR1 MDHEN and CDR2 SYDVKM. In nucleotides, the CDR3 is TGTGCCAGCAGTAAGGGACTAGCGGTACCTGCTTACAATGAGCAGTTCTTC. Translation: CASSKGLAVPAYNEQFF.

This chain links TRBV4-1 with TRBJ2-2; no definite D call. The CDR3 is made up of 18 amino acids. V shed 1 base and J shed 6 bases, with 21 bases lying between them. From germline, CDR1 is MGHRA and CDR2 YSYEKL. The CDR3 bases are TGCGCCAGCAGCCAAGTCGGTTTAGTAGCCCTTACGGCCGGGGAGCTGTTTTTT. Its translation: CASSQVGLVALTAGELFF.

The chain uses TRBV5-5 and TRBJ2-7; the D gene is possibly TRBD2 (6 bases). The CDR3 extends over 14 amino acids. Trimming cost V 4 bases and J 4 bases, with 15 bases left between them. Germline V CDR1 and CDR2: SGHKS, YYEKEE (reference sequence). The CDR3 DNA reads as TGTGCCAGCAGCGTCGGGACTCGGAGTTACGAGCAGTACTTC. Residues: CASSVGTRSYEQYF. Using reference TRBV5-5 and TRBJ2-7 for the parts outside the CDR3, the full variable domain is DAGVTQSPTHLIKTRGQQVTLRCSPISGHKSVSWYQQVLGQGPQFIFQYYEKEERGRGNFPDRFSARQFPNYSSELNVNALLLGDSALYLCASSVGTRSYEQYFGPGTRLTVT.

The genes are TRBV5-1 and TRBJ2-7; no reliable D call. CDR1 SGHRS and CDR2 YFSETQ come from the germline V gene. V was shortened by 4 bases and J by 4 bases, with 15 bases between the two germline ends. The CDR3 has 14 amino acids. The DNA for the CDR3 is TGCGCCAGCAGCAGCCGCGGTAGAGAATACGAGCAGTACTTC. Translating it yields CASSSRGREYEQYF.

The chain employs TRBV2 and TRBJ2-1, with 7 bases matching TRBD2. The J segment lost 6 bases and the V segment lost 6 bases, leaving 8 bases of the junction unmatched. The length of the CDR3 is 14 residues. The V gene's germline CDR1 is SNHLY and CDR2 FYNNEI. CDR3 loop: CASRPPGLTNEQFF. CDR3 DNA: TGTGCCAGCAGGCCCCCGGGACTAACCAATGAGCAGTTCTTC. Full variable domain (remainder filled in from reference TRBV2 and TRBJ2-1): EPEVTQTPSHQVTQMGQEVILRCVPISNHLYFYWYRQILGQKVEFLVSFYNNEISEKSEIFDDQFSVERPDGSNFTLKIRSTKLEDSAMYFCASRPPGLTNEQFFGPGTRLTVL.

The V gene is TRBV2, the J gene TRBJ2-6, with 8 bases lining up with TRBD1. Trimming removed 6 bases from V and 2 bases from J; junction bases left unmatched: 6. CDR1 and CDR2 (germline): SNHLY, FYNNEI. CDR3 length equals 16 residues. The CDR3 sequence: CASSSPGGAGANVLTF. CDR3 bases: TGTGCCAGCAGCTCCCCAGGGGGCGCTGGGGCCAACGTCCTGACTTTC. Full variable domain (outside the CDR3, taken from reference TRBV2 and TRBJ2-6): EPEVTQTPSHQVTQMGQEVILRCVPISNHLYFYWYRQILGQKVEFLVSFYNNEISEKSEIFDDQFSVERPDGSNFTLKIRSTKLEDSAMYFCASSSPGGAGANVLTFGAGSRLTVL.